The 27 T cell receptor beta chains below come from one sample, sequenced in a study of blood T cells in healthy people across ages. Then a second PCR, running about 6 to 12 cycles, was carried out with a sample-barcoded 5' primer and a J-beta primer mix. Each CDR3 protein gets one entry after TCRdb re-called the 5' RACE reads with MiXCR. The table records around 870,000 distinct CDR3 sequences, under 35% of them present only once. Input material: blood. The receptors stem from a woman aged 80 or over in good health.

Ten or more counts support this clonotype. V usage is TRBV5-1 and J usage is TRBJ2-5; 8 nucleotides agree with TRBD2. The CDR3 spans 13 residues. J gave up 2 bases and V 5 bases, and 2 bases lay outside the gene matches. Germline CDR1 and CDR2: SGHRS and YFSETQ. CDR3: CASRAGDQETQYF. For the CDR3, the DNA is TGCGCCAGCAGAGCGGGGGATCAAGAGACCCAGTACTTC. Complete variable domain (other parts from reference TRBV5-1 and TRBJ2-5): KAGVTQTPRYLIKTRGQQVTLSCSPISGHRSVSWYQQTPGQGLQFLFEYFSETQRNKGNFPGRFSGRQFSNSRSEMNVSTLELGDSALYLCASRAGDQETQYFGPGTRLLVL.

This clonotype was counted many times. The chain recombines TRBV29-1 with TRBJ1-2; 7 bases are a match to TRBD1. The CDR3 has 14 residues. Trimming at V came to 0 bases and at J to 13 bases, leaving 14 bases not matched to a gene. Per germline, CDR1 SQVTM and CDR2 ANQGSEA. CDR3 DNA: TGCAGCGTTGAAGACCCCACAAAGAGACAGGGTTGCACCTTC. Translated, it gives CSVEDPTKRQGCTF.

This clonotype was counted between two and nine times. One end of the junction is discordant with germline, which a read error may explain. The chain links TRBV7-2 to TRBJ1-5; unclear D gene. Germline V CDR1 and CDR2: SGHTA, FQGNSA. CDR3 length: 13 residues. CDR3 sequence: CASSLEINQPQHF. In DNA form, the CDR3 reads TGTGCTAGCAGCTTAGAAATTAATCAGCCCCAGCATTTT.

The chain uses TRBV6-2 or TRBV6-3 and TRBJ1-1; D is unresolved. Trimming removed 6 bases from V and 5 bases from J, with 16 bases in between. Germline loops: CDR1 MNHEY, CDR2 SVGEGT. The CDR3 contains 14 residues. The CDR3 sequence is CASRSRRRETEAFF. The DNA for the CDR3 is TGTGCCAGCAGGTCTAGGCGGAGAGAGACTGAAGCTTTCTTT.

This sequence joins TRBV5-1 and TRBJ2-7; 9 nucleotides agree with TRBD1. In germline, CDR1 is SGHRS, CDR2 YFSETQ. The length of the CDR3 is 14 residues. Trimming at V came to 5 bases and at J to 2 bases, leaving 5 bases not matched to a gene. The CDR3 protein is CASRIGTGPYEQYF. CDR3 DNA: TGCGCCAGCAGAATAGGGACAGGGCCCTACGAGCAGTACTTC.

Regarding this clonotype: Germline and junction disagree at one end, which may indicate a read error. This rearrangement joins TRBV7-2 to TRBJ2-3, with TRBD2 matching 10 bases. This CDR3 region has 15 residues. Germline V gene lookup returns CDR1 SGHTA and CDR2 FQGNSA. As DNA, the CDR3 is TGTGCCGGCAGCAGATTAGCGGGAGGCTCAGATACGCAGTATTTT. The encoded protein is CAGSRLAGGSDTQYF.

This clonotype has a count of ten or more. The chain joins TRBV5-1 to TRBJ2-3, with D maybe TRBD2 (6 bases). Germline V gene data show CDR1 as SGHRS and CDR2 as YFSETQ. The CDR3 has 16 amino acids. V lost 0 bases and J 4 bases, leaving 15 bases between the germline ends. This chain's CDR3 is CASSLGAAGRPDTQYF. For the CDR3, the DNA is TGCGCCAGCAGCTTGGGGGCGGCGGGGCGACCAGATACGCAGTATTTT.

This clonotype came up many times. The CDR3 DNA reads as TGCGCCAGCAGCGCGGGACATTTCTACGAGCAGTACTTC. It is translated as CASSAGHFYEQYF. The chain couples TRBV5-1 to TRBJ2-7; D assignment may be TRBD1 or TRBD2 (6 bases each). The V gene's germline CDR1 is SGHRS and CDR2 YFSETQ. The V end lost 4 bases, the J end lost 3 bases, and 11 bases lay between the germline ends. The CDR3 is made up of 13 amino acids.

This clonotype was observed a few times. V is TRBV4-3 and J is TRBJ1-4; D is ambiguous. In germline, CDR1 is LGHNA, CDR2 YSLEER. The V end lost 0 bases, the J end lost 0 bases, and 8 bases lay between the germline ends. The CDR3 loop spans 16 amino acids. CDR3 amino acids: CASSQDGVTTNEKLFF. The CDR3 DNA sequence: TGCGCCAGCAGCCAAGATGGGGTCACAACTAATGAAAAACTGTTTTTT.

In its sample, this clonotype was seen a few times. The CDR3 nucleotides are TGTGCCAGCAGCCGACTAGTGGGGGATACGCAGTATTTT. Translated, it gives CASSRLVGDTQYF. J is TRBJ2-3 and V is TRBV7-2; a possible D gene is TRBD2 (6 bases). V was shortened by 5 bases and J by 6 bases, with 12 bases between the two germline ends. This CDR3 is built from 13 residues. Germline V gene lookup returns CDR1 SGHTA and CDR2 FQGNSA. Full variable domain (rest looked up from reference TRBV7-2 and TRBJ2-3): GAGVSQSPSNKVTEKGKDVELRCDPISGHTALYWYRQSLGQGLEFLIYFQGNSAPDKSGLPSDRFSAERTGGSVSTLTIQRTQQEDSAVYLCASSRLVGDTQYFGPGTRLTVL.

This clonotype has ten or more counts. V usage is TRBV10-3 and J usage is TRBJ2-3; D gene uncertain. The CDR3 spans 17 residues. The germline CDR1 and CDR2 sequences are ENHRY and SYGVKD. Trimming shortened V by 0 bases and J by 0 bases, and 13 bases separated the two germline ends. For the CDR3, the DNA is TGTGCCATCAGTGAGTCTCTGAGCCCTGCTAGCACAGATACGCAGTATTTT. Protein sequence: CAISESLSPASTDTQYF.

At least ten counts were recorded for this clonotype. The V and J genes are TRBV11-2 and TRBJ2-7; D may be TRBD2 (5 bases). The CDR3 extends over 15 amino acids. Germline V CDR1 and CDR2: SGHAT, FQNNGV. Trimming pared 2 bases from V and 0 bases from J, leaving 11 bases between. The CDR3 sequence is CASSLRSDYSYEQYF. CDR3 nucleotides: TGTGCCAGCAGCTTACGGTCAGACTACTCCTACGAGCAGTACTTC.

V gene TRBV5-1 combines with J gene TRBJ2-5; 7 positions match TRBD2. This CDR3 comprises 16 residues. The trim removed 1 base at V and 1 base at J, leaving 7 bases unmatched. From germline, CDR1 is SGHRS and CDR2 YFSETQ. The CDR3 loop reads CASSLRNGGSQETQYF. The CDR3 bases are TGCGCCAGCAGCTTGAGGAACGGGGGGAGCCAAGAGACCCAGTACTTC.

The CDR3 DNA sequence: TGTGCCAGCAGTTACACAGGGAGGAACCATGGCTACACCTTC. It specifies CASSYTGRNHGYTF. This sequence joins TRBV6-2 or TRBV6-3 and TRBJ1-2, with a weak D call TRBD1 (6 bases). Germline V gene lookup returns CDR1 MNHEY and CDR2 SVGEGT. Trimming took off 2 bases at V and 6 bases at J, with 13 bases between the two ends. There are 14 residues in the CDR3.

As for this clonotype: With a much larger clone just one base away, this may be a read error. This rearrangement joins TRBV7-2 to TRBJ1-4; D gene uncertain. V lost 1 base and J lost 10, with 7 bases in between. The CDR3 has 12 amino acids. Germline CDR1 and CDR2: SGHTA and FQGNSA. DNA for the CDR3: TGTGCCAGCAGCTTAGAGCGGGGAAAACTGTTTTTT. Encoded protein: CASSLERGKLFF.

This clonotype came up a few times. This could be a read error, since a much larger clone is one nucleotide away. In DNA, the CDR3 is TGTGCCAGCAGCCCGGACAGGGTTGGAGAGACCCAGTACTTC. Translating it yields CASSPDRVGETQYF. The V call is TRBV7-2, the J call TRBJ2-5; 8 nucleotides line up with TRBD1. The CDR3 loop spans 14 amino acids. Germline values: CDR1 SGHTA, CDR2 FQGNSA. J gave up 4 bases and V 5 bases, and 6 bases lay outside the gene matches.

In its sample, this clonotype was seen many times. V usage is TRBV12-3 or TRBV12-4 and J usage is TRBJ1-1; D is perhaps TRBD1 (5 bases). Trimming pared 5 bases from V and 4 bases from J, leaving 8 bases between. This CDR3 has 12 amino acids. Here the CDR3 DNA reads TGTGCCAGCAGTAACAGGCCCACTGAAGCTTTCTTT. Encoded protein: CASSNRPTEAFF.

This clonotype turned up a few times. This chain uses TRBV18 with TRBJ1-2; D not resolved. CDR3 length: 16 residues. Germline CDR1 reads KGHSH; CDR2 reads LQKENI. V was trimmed by 3 bases and J by 2 bases, leaving 16 bases between them. Written as DNA, the CDR3 is TGTGCCAGCTCACCTGCTGCACCGGCGGTAAACTATGGCTACACCTTC. Translation gives CASSPAAPAVNYGYTF. The full variable domain, its missing parts supplied by reference TRBV18 and TRBJ1-2, is NAGVMQNPRHLVRRRGQEARLRCSPMKGHSHVYWYRQLPEEGLKFMVYLQKENIIDESGMPKERFSAEFPKEGPSILRIQQVVRGDSAAYFCASSPAAPAVNYGYTFGSGTRLTVV.

The chain uses TRBV3-1 and TRBJ1-2; 8 nucleotides align to TRBD1. Germline CDR1 reads LGHDT; CDR2 reads YNNKEL (reference sequence). V gave up 5 bases and J gave up 8 bases; unmatched junction bases: 10. There are 14 residues in the CDR3. For the CDR3, the DNA is TGTGCCAGCAGCACCCGGACAGGGAGGAGGGGCTACACCTTC. This sequence encodes CASSTRTGRRGYTF.

For this clonotype: The junction shows a germline mismatch at one end, possibly a read error. J is TRBJ2-7 and V is TRBV6-5; D perhaps matches TRBD2 (5 bases). Germline values: CDR1 MNHEY, CDR2 SVGAGI. This CDR3 spans 18 amino acids. The CDR3 DNA is TGTGTCAGCAGTTACTCGAAACGGACGGGGTCCAGCTCCTACGAGCAGTACTTC. Amino acids: CVSSYSKRTGSSSYEQYF.

This clonotype was seen repeatedly, ten times or more. The rearrangement uses TRBV29-1 and TRBJ2-7; a weak D match, TRBD2 (5 bases). Germline CDR1 SQVTM, CDR2 ANQGSEA. V lost 5 bases and J lost 1, with 9 bases in between. The CDR3 length is 12 residues. The CDR3 DNA is TGCAGCGTTTATGAGGGTTCCTACGAGCAGTACTTC. Its translation is CSVYEGSYEQYF.

This clonotype was found a few times. The V gene is TRBV18, the J gene TRBJ2-6, with 7 bases fitting TRBD1. The CDR3 runs to 17 residues. The ends lost 2 bases at V and 0 bases at J; junction bases unmatched: 4. Per the germline V gene, CDR1 is KGHSH and CDR2 is LQKENI. For the CDR3, the DNA is TGTGCCAGCTCACCAAGGGGGCCTAGCTCTGGGGCCAACGTCCTGACTTTC. It encodes CASSPRGPSSGANVLTF.

This clonotype has more than one count but fewer than ten. The rearrangement uses TRBV20-1 and TRBJ1-2; D ambiguous. The V and J ends lost 0 bases and 0 bases respectively, with 11 bases between them. The CDR3 extends over 15 amino acids. Germline V gene sequence: CDR1 DFQATT, CDR2 SNEGSKA (reference sequence). The CDR3 DNA is TGCAGTGCTAGAGATCAAGTTTCCTCTAACTATGGCTACACCTTC. Encoded protein: CSARDQVSSNYGYTF.

In its sample, this clonotype was seen many times. The chain combines TRBV7-2 with TRBJ2-1, with TRBD1 as a possible D gene (5 bases). CDR3 size: 12 residues. Germline values: CDR1 SGHTA, CDR2 FQGNSA. Trimming took off 5 bases at V and 9 bases at J, with 11 bases between the two ends. The CDR3 DNA sequence: TGTGCCAGCAGCGCTCAGGGTACTGAGCAGTTCTTC. Encoded protein: CASSAQGTEQFF.

The table lists this clonotype with many counts. The rearrangement links TRBV20-1 to TRBJ2-5, with D hard to call. Trimming stripped 1 base from V and 5 bases from J, with 14 bases between. The CDR3 is made up of 14 amino acids. The V gene's germline CDR1 is DFQATT and CDR2 SNEGSKA (reference sequence). Written as DNA, the CDR3 is TGCAGTGCTAGAGGGTTTGGCCCACAGGAGACCCAGTACTTC. Its protein is CSARGFGPQETQYF.

This clonotype was detected many times. The V gene is TRBV12-3 or TRBV12-4, the J gene TRBJ1-4, with D hard to call. Trimming pared 4 bases from V and 6 bases from J, leaving 12 bases between. The CDR3 runs to 14 residues. CDR3 sequence: CASSSQTWDEKLFF. The CDR3 DNA is TGTGCCAGCAGTTCCCAAACTTGGGATGAAAAACTGTTTTTT.

This clonotype was seen ten or more times. The chain combines TRBV7-9 with TRBJ2-4; no reliable D call. CDR3 length equals 12 residues. The V and J ends lost 10 bases and 3 bases respectively, with 10 bases between them. The germline V gene encodes CDR1 SEHNR and CDR2 FQNEAQ (reference sequence). CDR3 nucleotides: TGTGCCACGGGTCCCTTCAAAAACATTCAGTACTTC. The encoded protein is CATGPFKNIQYF.